The sequence of this TCR beta chain was determined in a study of shared clonotypes between healthy human individuals. The method was immunoSEQ multiplex PCR; TCRdb's version includes in-frame clones alone and lacks a portion of them. The sample contains about 470,000 clones, roughly 80% of which appear only once. After removal of 8 bases from V and 4 bases from J, the junction contained 10 bases not matched to a gene. Looked up from germline, CDR1 is MNHEY and CDR2 is SMNVEV (reference sequence). This CDR3 spans 14 amino acids. Sequenced: PBMCs. The rearrangement links TRBV27 to TRBJ1-2; 7 bases agree with TRBD1. This receptor was taken from a woman in her forties in good health. Some clones in this sample may be carry-over from other donors' samples. As DNA, the CDR3 is TGTGCCAGCCCAGGGGACAGTATCAGCTATGGCTACACCTTC. This sequence encodes CASPGDSISYGYTF.